Listed here are 21 T cell receptor beta chains from one sample, sequenced in a study of cytomegalovirus exposure and HLA in healthy donors. 13 Jbeta primers and 60 Vbeta primers were used for the PCR. Only in-frame clones appear in the TCRdb table, and some are missing; sequencing was by immunoSEQ multiplex PCR. The sample contains 150,000 to 200,000 clones, over 70% of which appear only once. The sample taken for sequencing was PBMCs. The receptors originated from a male donor in good health and CMV-seropositive.

The chain joins TRBV7-2 to TRBJ2-4; D is uncertain. Deletions cut 1 base from V and 0 bases from J, with 4 bases between. The CDR3 loop spans 14 amino acids. The germline gives CDR1 SGHTA, CDR2 FQGNSA. CDR3 protein: CASSLDGAKNIQYF. CDR3 DNA sequence: TGTGCCAGCAGCTTAGACGGAGCCAAAAACATTCAGTACTTC.

This clone was recorded a few times. This sequence joins TRBV6-1 and TRBJ1-1; 8 bases map to TRBD1. Germline V gene lookup returns CDR1 MNHNS and CDR2 SASEGT. The V and J ends lost 5 bases and 1 base, in that order; junction bases with no gene match: 3. CDR3 length: 14 amino acids. CDR3: CASSWDRPNTEAFF. The CDR3 DNA sequence: TGTGCCAGCAGTTGGGACAGGCCGAACACTGAAGCTTTCTTT.

V usage is TRBV6-5 and J usage is TRBJ1-2, with 8 bases that match TRBD1. Germline-derived CDR1 and CDR2 are MNHEY and SVGAGI. This CDR3 contains 15 residues. V was pared by 10 bases and J by 1 base, with 11 bases of the junction left unmatched. The CDR3 nucleotides read TGTGCCACCCTCGGACAGGGAGTCGATAACTATGGCTACACCTTC. Amino acid sequence: CATLGQGVDNYGYTF.

A note on this clone: Other DNA sequences from this sample encode an identical CDR3 as well. The V and J genes are TRBV6-5 and TRBJ1-4; a weak D match, TRBD1 (5 bases). This CDR3 region has 13 residues. Per the germline V gene, CDR1 is MNHEY and CDR2 is SVGAGI. The V and J ends lost 10 bases and 4 bases respectively, with 13 bases between them. In DNA form, the CDR3 reads TGTGCCACCTCAAGGGGCCGTAATGAAAAACTGTTTTTT. Amino acid sequence: CATSRGRNEKLFF.

This clone was seen once. The V call is TRBV6-5, the J call TRBJ1-2; the match to TRBD1 covers 8 bases. V lost 5 bases and J lost 2; bases outside the gene matches: 1. This CDR3 comprises 13 residues. Germline CDR1 and CDR2: MNHEY and SVGAGI. Here the CDR3 reads CASSRTGNYGYTF. In DNA, the CDR3 is TGTGCCAGCAGTCGGACAGGGAACTATGGCTACACCTTC.

This chain links TRBV19 with TRBJ1-2; no clear D. The CDR3 length is 13 residues. V was trimmed by 5 bases and J by 5 bases, leaving 12 bases between them. The germline V gene encodes CDR1 LNHDA and CDR2 SQIVND (reference sequence). CDR3 loop: CASSLGFHYGYTF. For the CDR3, the DNA is TGTGCCAGTAGTCTCGGGTTTCATTATGGCTACACCTTC.

The sample holds one count of this clone. The chain couples TRBV27 to TRBJ1-2; unclear D gene. V was clipped by 3 bases and J by 4 bases, with 9 bases between them. This CDR3 comprises 13 residues. Germline-derived CDR1 and CDR2 are MNHEY and SMNVEV (reference sequence). CDR3 sequence: CASSLTTGYGYTF. The CDR3 bases are TGTGCCAGCAGTTTGACGACGGGCTATGGCTACACCTTC.

The J gene is TRBJ2-5, the V gene TRBV9, with D possibly matching TRBD2 (5 bases). Germline loops: CDR1 SGDLS, CDR2 YYNGEE. V shed 0 bases and J shed 0 bases, with 12 bases lying between them. This CDR3 spans 16 amino acids. The CDR3 nucleotides are TGTGCCAGCAGCGTAGGTTCCTGGCGGGACCAAGAGACCCAGTACTTC. This codes for CASSVGSWRDQETQYF.

The DNA for the CDR3 is TGTGCCAGCAGTGAGAGACAGGGGGTACCAGATACGCAGTATTTT. Residues: CASSERQGVPDTQYF. J is TRBJ2-3 and V is TRBV2; 9 bases align to TRBD1. V gave up 3 bases and J gave up 4 bases; unmatched junction bases: 5. The CDR3 runs 15 residues. Germline assignment: CDR1 SNHLY and CDR2 FYNNEI.

The chain joins TRBV11-2 to TRBJ1-2; tentatively, D is TRBD1 (5 bases). Looked up from germline, CDR1 is SGHAT and CDR2 is FQNNGV. The V gene lost 1 base and the J gene lost 7 bases, with 13 bases spanning the gap. CDR3 length: 14 residues. For the CDR3, the DNA is TGTGCCAGCAGCTTAGGTGGGGGGACGAGTGGCTACACCTTC. Protein sequence: CASSLGGGTSGYTF. The full variable domain, with the rest looked up from reference TRBV11-2 and TRBJ1-2, is EAGVAQSPRYKIIEKRQSVAFWCNPISGHATLYWYQQILGQGPKLLIQFQNNGVVDDSQLPKDRFSAERLKGVDSTLKIQPAKLEDSAVYLCASSLGGGTSGYTFGSGTRLTVV.

This rearrangement joins TRBV9 to TRBJ2-4, with D possibly matching TRBD1 (6 bases). Between the trimmed V and J ends, which lost 1 base and 9 bases, there was a span of 14 bases. Per the germline V gene, CDR1 is SGDLS and CDR2 is YYNGEE. This CDR3 is 14 amino acids long. CDR3 nucleotide sequence: TGTGCCAGCAGCGTATCTGGGGGCCCGAGCATTCAGTACTTC. This gives the protein CASSVSGGPSIQYF. The full variable domain, in which reference TRBV9 and TRBJ2-4 provide the parts outside the CDR3, is DSGVTQTPKHLITATGQRVTLRCSPRSGDLSVYWYQQSLDQGLQFLIQYYNGEERAKGNILERFSAQQFPDLHSELNLSSLELGDSALYFCASSVSGGPSIQYFGAGTRLSVL.

V is TRBV6-1 and J is TRBJ2-1; D may be TRBD1 (6 bases). CDR1 and CDR2 (germline): MNHNS, SASEGT. V lost 4 bases to trimming and J lost 0 bases, with 13 bases between them. The CDR3 is 16 residues long. The CDR3 sequence: CASSAGHFISYNEQFF. The CDR3 coding sequence is TGTGCCAGCAGTGCGGGACATTTTATCTCCTACAATGAGCAGTTCTTC.

The CDR3 region has the DNA TGTGCCAGCTCACCTCAGCGGGGAATGGATGAGCAGTTCTTC. Protein: CASSPQRGMDEQFF. The rearrangement joins TRBV18 to TRBJ2-1, with TRBD2 identical over 7 bases. The V gene end was trimmed by 3 bases and the J gene end by 8 bases; junction bases not matched to a gene: 7. Germline V CDR1 and CDR2: KGHSH, LQKENI. The CDR3 loop spans 14 amino acids.

The CDR3 DNA follows: TGTGCCAGCAGCCTTACTCCGAACACCGGGGAGCTGTTTTTT. Residues: CASSLTPNTGELFF. V gene TRBV7-3 combines with J gene TRBJ2-2; no firm D call. CDR3 size: 14 residues. V lost 5 bases to trimming and J lost 0 bases, with 7 bases between them. CDR1 SGHTA and CDR2 FQGTGA come from the germline V gene. The full variable domain, rest sourced from reference TRBV7-3 and TRBJ2-2, is GAGVSQTPSNKVTEKGKYVELRCDPISGHTALYWYRQSLGQGPEFLIYFQGTGAADDSGLPNDRFFAVRPEGSVSTLKIQRTERGDSAVYLCASSLTPNTGELFFGEGSRLTVL.

V and J are TRBV6-5 and TRBJ2-7, with D perhaps matching TRBD1 (6 bases). This CDR3 is built from 12 residues. CDR1 and CDR2 (germline): MNHEY, SVGAGI. V was clipped by 6 bases and J by 7 bases, with 13 bases between them. The CDR3 DNA reads TGTGCCAGCAGAAAACAGGGACGGGAGCAGTACTTC. The encoded protein is CASRKQGREQYF.

This chain links TRBV19 with TRBJ1-1, with 8 nucleotides matching TRBD1. V lost 7 bases and J lost 11; bases outside the gene matches: 6. Germline V lookup: CDR1 LNHDA, CDR2 SQIVND (reference sequence). The CDR3 runs 11 residues. DNA for the CDR3: TGTGCCAGTACGACAGGGGCAGTGGCTTTCTTT. This gives the protein CASTTGAVAFF.

The V and J genes are TRBV18 and TRBJ2-5, with D hard to call. Germline-derived CDR1 and CDR2 are KGHSH and LQKENI. The CDR3 spans 13 residues. V was pared by 3 bases and J by 5 bases, with 10 bases between. The CDR3 spells CASSPGNRETQYF. The CDR3 DNA follows: TGTGCCAGCTCACCGGGCAACCGGGAGACCCAGTACTTC. Full variable domain (missing parts from reference TRBV18 and TRBJ2-5): NAGVMQNPRHLVRRRGQEARLRCSPMKGHSHVYWYRQLPEEGLKFMVYLQKENIIDESGMPKERFSAEFPKEGPSILRIQQVVRGDSAAYFCASSPGNRETQYFGPGTRLLVL.

V usage is TRBV7-2 and J usage is TRBJ1-2; D remains unclear. The germline CDR1 and CDR2 sequences are SGHTA and FQGNSA. With 4 bases removed from V and 8 bases from J, the gap between germline ends came to 5 bases. The CDR3 contains 10 residues. The chain's CDR3 is CASSYSGYTF. The DNA for the CDR3 is TGTGCCAGCAGCTACAGCGGCTACACCTTC.

The V call is TRBV27, the J call TRBJ1-6, with D possibly TRBD1 on 6 matching bases. Trimming pared 5 bases from V and 5 bases from J, leaving 10 bases between. The CDR3 extends over 14 amino acids. In germline, CDR1 is MNHEY, CDR2 SMNVEV (reference sequence). DNA of the CDR3: TGTGCCAGCAGTCCGACAGGACATAATTCACCCCTCCACTTT. Translation: CASSPTGHNSPLHF.

This clone is a singleton in its sample. The chain links TRBV5-1 to TRBJ2-3; the match to TRBD1 covers 11 bases. Germline V gene lookup returns CDR1 SGHRS and CDR2 YFSETQ. The V and J ends lost 3 bases and 2 bases, in that order; junction bases with no gene match: 5. The CDR3 runs 16 residues. CDR3 region: CASSSPGQGDTDTQYF. Here the CDR3 DNA reads TGCGCCAGCAGCTCCCCGGGACAGGGGGACACAGATACGCAGTATTTT.

V and J are TRBV9 and TRBJ1-3; D not resolved. The CDR3 runs to 12 residues. The germline V gene encodes CDR1 SGDLS and CDR2 YYNGEE. V was cut by 0 bases and J by 11 bases, with 9 bases left in between. This CDR3 reads CASSVDSGSIYF. As DNA, the CDR3 is TGTGCCAGCAGCGTAGATTCAGGTTCCATATATTTT.